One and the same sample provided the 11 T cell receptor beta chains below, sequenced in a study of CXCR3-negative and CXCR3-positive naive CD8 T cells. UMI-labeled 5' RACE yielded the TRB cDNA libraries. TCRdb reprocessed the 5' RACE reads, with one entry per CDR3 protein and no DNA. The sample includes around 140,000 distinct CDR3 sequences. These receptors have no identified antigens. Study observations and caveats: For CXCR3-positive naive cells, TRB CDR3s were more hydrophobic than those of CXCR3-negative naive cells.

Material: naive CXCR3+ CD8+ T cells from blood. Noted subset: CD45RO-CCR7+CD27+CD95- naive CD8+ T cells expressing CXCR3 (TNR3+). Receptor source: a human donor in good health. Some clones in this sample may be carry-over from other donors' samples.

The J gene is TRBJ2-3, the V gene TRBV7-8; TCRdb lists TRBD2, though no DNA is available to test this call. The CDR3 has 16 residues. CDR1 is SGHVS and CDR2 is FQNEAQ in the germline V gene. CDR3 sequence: CASSWGLAGGTDTQYF. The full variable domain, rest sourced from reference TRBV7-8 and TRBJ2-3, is GAGVSQSPRYKVAKRGQDVALRCDPISGHVSLFWYQQALGQGPEFLTYFQNEAQLDKSGLPSDRFFAERPEGSVSTLKIQRTQQEDSAVYLCASSWGLAGGTDTQYFGPGTRLTVL.

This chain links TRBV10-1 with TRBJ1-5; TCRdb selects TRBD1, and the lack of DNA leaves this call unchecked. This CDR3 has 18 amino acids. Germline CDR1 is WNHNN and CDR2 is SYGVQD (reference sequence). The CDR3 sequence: CASTPMGQGARSNQPQHF.

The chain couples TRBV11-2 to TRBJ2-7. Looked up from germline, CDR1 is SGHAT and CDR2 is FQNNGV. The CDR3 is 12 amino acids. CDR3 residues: CASSLDQYEQYF.

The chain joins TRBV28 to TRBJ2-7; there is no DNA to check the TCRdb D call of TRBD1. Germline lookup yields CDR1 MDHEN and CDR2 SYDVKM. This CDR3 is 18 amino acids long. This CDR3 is CASSQSRVGQGRPYEQYF. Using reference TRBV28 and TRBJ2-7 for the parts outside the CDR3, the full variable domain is DVKVTQSSRYLVKRTGEKVFLECVQDMDHENMFWYRQDPGLGLRLIYFSYDVKMKEKGDIPEGYSVSREKKERFSLILESASTNQTSMYLCASSQSRVGQGRPYEQYFGPGTRLTVT.

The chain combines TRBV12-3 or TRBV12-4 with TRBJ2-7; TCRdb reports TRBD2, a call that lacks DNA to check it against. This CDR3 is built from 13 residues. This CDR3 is CASSFSKGDEQYF.

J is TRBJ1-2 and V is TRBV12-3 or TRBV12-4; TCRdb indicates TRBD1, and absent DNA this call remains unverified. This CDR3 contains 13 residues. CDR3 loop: CASSPGANYGYTF.

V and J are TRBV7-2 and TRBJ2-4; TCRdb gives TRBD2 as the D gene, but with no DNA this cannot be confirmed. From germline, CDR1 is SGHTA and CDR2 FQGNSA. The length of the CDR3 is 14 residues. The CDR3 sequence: CASSSLAGLDIQYF.

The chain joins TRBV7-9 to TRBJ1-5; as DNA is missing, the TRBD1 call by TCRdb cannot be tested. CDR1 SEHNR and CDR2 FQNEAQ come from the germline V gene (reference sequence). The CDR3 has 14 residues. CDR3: CASSTGQVNQPQHF.

The CDR3 is CASRSAGGSYNEQFF. The J gene is TRBJ2-1, the V gene TRBV28. The CDR3 has 15 amino acids. The germline V gene has CDR1 MDHEN and CDR2 SYDVKM. Full variable domain (remainder filled in from reference TRBV28 and TRBJ2-1): DVKVTQSSRYLVKRTGEKVFLECVQDMDHENMFWYRQDPGLGLRLIYFSYDVKMKEKGDIPEGYSVSREKKERFSLILESASTNQTSMYLCASRSAGGSYNEQFFGPGTRLTVL.

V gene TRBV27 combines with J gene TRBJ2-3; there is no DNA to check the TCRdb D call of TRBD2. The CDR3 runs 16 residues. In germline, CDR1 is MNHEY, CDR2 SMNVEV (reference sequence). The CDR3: CASSFGTSGGTDTQYF.

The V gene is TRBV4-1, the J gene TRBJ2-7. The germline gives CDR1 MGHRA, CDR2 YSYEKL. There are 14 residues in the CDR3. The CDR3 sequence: CASSQEDPSYEQYF.